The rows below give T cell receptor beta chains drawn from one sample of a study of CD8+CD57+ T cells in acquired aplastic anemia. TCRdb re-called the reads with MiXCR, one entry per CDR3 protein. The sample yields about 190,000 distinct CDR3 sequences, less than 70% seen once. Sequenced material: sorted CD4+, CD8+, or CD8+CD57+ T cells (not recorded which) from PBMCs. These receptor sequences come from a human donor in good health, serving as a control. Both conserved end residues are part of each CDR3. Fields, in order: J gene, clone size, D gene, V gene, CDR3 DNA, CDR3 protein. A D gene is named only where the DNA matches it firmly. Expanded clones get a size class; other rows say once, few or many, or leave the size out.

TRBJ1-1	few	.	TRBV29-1	TGCAGCGTTGTGCTGGGGGGTACAGCGAACACTGAAGCTTTCTTT	CSVVLGGTANTEAFF
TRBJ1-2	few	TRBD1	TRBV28	TGTGCCAGCAGTTTACTTCCGGGACAGAGGTGGGGAGATGGCTACACCTTC	CASSLLPGQRWGDGYTF
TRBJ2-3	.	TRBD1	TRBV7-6	TGTGCCAGCAGCTTAGGATCGACAGGGGGCGTGGATACGCAGTATTTT	CASSLGSTGGVDTQYF
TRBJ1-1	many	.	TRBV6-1	TGTGCCAGCAGTGAAGCCCTTCTGAACACTGAAGCTTTCTTT	CASSEALLNTEAFF
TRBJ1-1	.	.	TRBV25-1	TGTGCCAGCAGTGAAGGGATAGGGGCGGACACTGAAGCTTTCTTT	CASSEGIGADTEAFF
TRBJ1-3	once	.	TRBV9	TGTGCCAGCAGCGTCAGCCGGGTCAACAAGGAGGACTCTGGAAACACCATATATTTT	CASSVSRVNKEDSGNTIYF
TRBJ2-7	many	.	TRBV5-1	TGCGCCAGCAGCTTAGTTTCTTCGACCACCTACGAGCAGTACTTC	CASSLVSSTTYEQYF
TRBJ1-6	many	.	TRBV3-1	TGTGCCAGCAGCTTAATACAGGGTGTGGATTCACCCCTCCACTTT	CASSLIQGVDSPLHF
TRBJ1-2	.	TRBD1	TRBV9	TGTGCCAGCAGCGTAGCTACGGACAGGGGGTCTCCAGGCACCTTC	CASSVATDRGSPGTF
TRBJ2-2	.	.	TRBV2	TGTGCCAGCACAGGGGTGTCGACCGGGGAGCTGTTTTTT	CASTGVSTGELFF
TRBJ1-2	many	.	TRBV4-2	TGTGCCAGCAGCCACGACGACAGCTATGGCTACACCTTC	CASSHDDSYGYTF
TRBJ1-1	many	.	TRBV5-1	TGCGCCAGCAGCTTGGAACCAACACAGGCTTGGAACACTGAAGCTTTCTTT	CASSLEPTQAWNTEAFF
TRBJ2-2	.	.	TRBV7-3	TGTGCCAGCAACTTAGTAACCGGGGAGCTGTTTTTT	CASNLVTGELFF
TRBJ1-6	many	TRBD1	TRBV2	TGTGCCAGCAGGGACAGGGGTGGTAATTCACCCCTCCACTTT	CASRDRGGNSPLHF
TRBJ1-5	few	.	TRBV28	TGTGCCAGCAGTTTACACGGGAGGAATCAGCCCCAGCATTTT	CASSLHGRNQPQHF
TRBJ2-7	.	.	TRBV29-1	TGCAGCGTTGAACCTCCAGCCTCCTACGAGCAGTACTTC	CSVEPPASYEQYF